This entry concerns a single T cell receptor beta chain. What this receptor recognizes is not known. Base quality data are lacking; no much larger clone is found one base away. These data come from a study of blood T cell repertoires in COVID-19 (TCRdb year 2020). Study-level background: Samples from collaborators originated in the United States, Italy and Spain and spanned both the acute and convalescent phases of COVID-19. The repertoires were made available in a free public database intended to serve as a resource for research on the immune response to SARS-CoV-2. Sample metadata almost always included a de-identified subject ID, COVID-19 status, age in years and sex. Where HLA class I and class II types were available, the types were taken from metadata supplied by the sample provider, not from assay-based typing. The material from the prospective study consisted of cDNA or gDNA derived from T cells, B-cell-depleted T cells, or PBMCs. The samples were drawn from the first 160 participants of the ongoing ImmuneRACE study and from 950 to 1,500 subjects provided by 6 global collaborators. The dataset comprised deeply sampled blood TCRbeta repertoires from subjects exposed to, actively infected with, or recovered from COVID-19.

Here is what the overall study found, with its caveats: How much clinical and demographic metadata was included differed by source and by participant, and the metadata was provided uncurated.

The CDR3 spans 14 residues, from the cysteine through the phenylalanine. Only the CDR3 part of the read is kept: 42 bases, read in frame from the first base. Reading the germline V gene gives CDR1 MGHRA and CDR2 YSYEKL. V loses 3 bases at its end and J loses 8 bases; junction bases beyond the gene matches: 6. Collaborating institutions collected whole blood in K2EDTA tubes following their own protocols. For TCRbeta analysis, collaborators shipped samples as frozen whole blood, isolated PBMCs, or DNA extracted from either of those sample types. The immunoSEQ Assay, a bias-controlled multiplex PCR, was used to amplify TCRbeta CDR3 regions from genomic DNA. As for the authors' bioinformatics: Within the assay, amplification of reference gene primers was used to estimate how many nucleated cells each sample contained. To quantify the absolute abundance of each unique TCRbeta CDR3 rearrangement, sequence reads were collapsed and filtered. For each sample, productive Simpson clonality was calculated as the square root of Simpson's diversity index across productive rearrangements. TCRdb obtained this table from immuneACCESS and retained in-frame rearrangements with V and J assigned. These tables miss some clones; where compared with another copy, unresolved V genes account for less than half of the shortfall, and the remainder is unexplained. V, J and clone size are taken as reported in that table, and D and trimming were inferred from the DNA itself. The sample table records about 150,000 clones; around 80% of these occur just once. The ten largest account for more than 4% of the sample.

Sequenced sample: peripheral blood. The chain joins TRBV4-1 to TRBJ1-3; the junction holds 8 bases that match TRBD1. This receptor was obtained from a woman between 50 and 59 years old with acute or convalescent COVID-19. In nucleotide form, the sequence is TGCGCCAGCAGCCACGCGGACAGGGAGGACACCATATATTTT. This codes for CASSHADREDTIYF.